A single sample is the source of the 28 T cell receptor beta chains below, sequenced in a study of T-cell memory formation after mild COVID-19. TCRdb re-called the 5' RACE reads with MiXCR, one entry per CDR3 protein. The sample consists of around 99,000 distinct CDR3 sequences, roughly an eighth of them appearing once. Sequences were obtained from PBMCs or a T cell subset sorted from them (not recorded which). These receptors were obtained from a man in his late teens or twenties who had mild COVID-19 (a few samples of this study predate the infection). Cell type and time point are not known.

The chain has TRBV12-3 or TRBV12-4 and TRBJ1-5; D is ambiguous. The CDR3 is 13 amino acids. Trimming stripped 5 bases from V and 4 bases from J, with 9 bases between. CDR3 sequence: CASSVGLNQPQHF. The CDR3 nucleotides read TGTGCCAGCAGTGTGGGTCTTAATCAGCCCCAGCATTTT.

This chain connects TRBV10-3 to TRBJ2-7, with 15 nucleotides matching TRBD2. CDR3 length: 15 amino acids. V lost 6 bases and J lost 4; bases outside the gene matches: 4. Germline V gene sequence: CDR1 ENHRY, CDR2 SYGVKD. CDR3 loop: CAISLGTSGGYEQYF. DNA of the CDR3: TGTGCCATCAGCCTAGGGACTAGCGGGGGGTACGAGCAGTACTTC.

This clonotype was seen a few times. The V call is TRBV29-1, the J call TRBJ2-1, with D possibly TRBD2 on 7 matching bases. The ends were cut back, 8 bases at V and 2 bases at J, with 13 bases in the middle. The CDR3 is made up of 13 amino acids. CDR1 is SQVTM, CDR2 ANQGSEA, per germline. CDR3 coding DNA: TGCAGCACCTCGGGGGGCCCCTACAATGAGCAGTTCTTC. Its protein product is CSTSGGPYNEQFF.

This clonotype was counted between two and nine times. This chain connects TRBV3-1 to TRBJ1-2; D remains unclear. The CDR3 loop spans 16 amino acids. V was pared by 0 bases and J by 3 bases, with 14 bases between. Germline V gene data show CDR1 as LGHDT and CDR2 as YNNKEL (reference sequence). CDR3 region: CASSQDAAGLYYGYTF. Here the CDR3 DNA reads TGTGCCAGCAGCCAAGATGCGGCGGGTCTATACTATGGCTACACCTTC.

The CDR3 protein is CASSPPTRGFRETQYF. The CDR3 DNA is TGTGCCAGCAGCCCACCGACTAGAGGGTTCCGGGAGACCCAGTACTTC. The genes are TRBV7-9 and TRBJ2-5; TRBD2 might be the D (6 bases). The germline V and J ends were trimmed by 5 bases and 5 bases, with 21 bases remaining between them. The germline V gene encodes CDR1 SEHNR and CDR2 FQNEAQ (reference sequence). This CDR3 contains 16 residues.

In this sample, this clonotype turned up a few times. This chain joins TRBV4-1 and TRBJ1-5, with 10 bases fitting TRBD1. The CDR3 sequence is 14 residues long. The V gene's germline CDR1 is MGHRA and CDR2 YSYEKL. V gave up 3 bases and J gave up 6 bases; unmatched junction bases: 2. The CDR3 is CASSQGTGVQPQHF. Here the CDR3 DNA reads TGCGCCAGCAGCCAGGGGACAGGGGTTCAGCCCCAGCATTTT.

This clonotype showed up many times. V and J are TRBV7-8 and TRBJ2-1; D is perhaps TRBD2 (5 bases). CDR1 is SGHVS, CDR2 FQNEAQ, per germline. Trimming took off 0 bases at V and 6 bases at J, with 6 bases between the two ends. This CDR3 is built from 13 residues. CDR3 bases: TGTGCCAGCAGCTTAGCCGGGATCAATGAGCAGTTCTTC. Translation gives CASSLAGINEQFF.

There are many counts of this clonotype. Here the CDR3 DNA reads TGCGCCAGCAGCCAAGTTGGTATGGCCGGGGAGCTGTTTTTT. It translates to CASSQVGMAGELFF. V gene TRBV4-3 combines with J gene TRBJ2-2; the D is unclear. This CDR3 contains 14 residues. The germline CDR1 and CDR2 sequences are LGHNA and YSLEER. Trimming cost V 1 base and J 6 bases, with 9 bases left between them.

This clonotype has only a few counts. The chain has TRBV7-2 and TRBJ2-3, with TRBD1 identical over 7 bases. The CDR3 covers 14 residues. V dropped 5 bases and J dropped 2; count of bases not matched to a gene: 4. CDR1 is SGHTA, CDR2 FQGNSA, per germline. CDR3 sequence reads: CASSPDRNTDTQYF. The CDR3 region has the DNA TGTGCCAGCAGCCCGGACAGGAACACAGATACGCAGTATTTT.

This clonotype was observed a handful of times. The chain uses TRBV4-3 and TRBJ2-5; 10 nucleotides match TRBD2. V lost 1 base, J lost 0 bases, and 5 bases stayed unmatched. Germline V gives CDR1 LGHNA, CDR2 YSLEER. The CDR3 sequence is 17 residues long. The CDR3 coding sequence is TGCGCCAGCAGCCAAGTCTCGACTAGCGGGTACCAAGAGACCCAGTACTTC. It translates to CASSQVSTSGYQETQYF.

This chain joins TRBV10-3 and TRBJ1-2, with D unresolved. Trimming stripped 0 bases from V and 0 bases from J, with 8 bases between. CDR3 length: 15 amino acids. Germline V gives CDR1 ENHRY, CDR2 SYGVKD. The CDR3 coding sequence is TGTGCCATCAGTGAGTCGTACATAACTAACTATGGCTACACCTTC. Its protein is CAISESYITNYGYTF.

This clonotype was counted at least ten times. The gene calls are TRBV6-5 and TRBJ2-5, with 12 nucleotides matching TRBD2. The CDR3 length is 16 residues. The V gene's germline CDR1 is MNHEY and CDR2 SVGAGI. V lost 6 bases to trimming and J lost 3 bases; unmatched junction nucleotides: 8. CDR3 protein: CASSTSGGSRKETQYF. In nucleotides, the CDR3 is TGTGCCAGCAGCACTAGCGGGGGGTCGAGAAAAGAGACCCAGTACTTC.

This clonotype was seen a few times. The chain recombines TRBV7-8 with TRBJ2-1, with 10 positions matching TRBD1. The CDR3 is 15 residues long. Germline values: CDR1 SGHVS, CDR2 FQNEAQ. Trimming cost V 5 bases and J 6 bases; bases outside gene matches: 7. Here the CDR3 reads CASSARDRGTNEQFF. DNA of the CDR3: TGTGCCAGCAGCGCCCGGGACAGGGGAACCAATGAGCAGTTCTTC.

The chain combines TRBV4-3 with TRBJ2-1; D is possibly TRBD2 (6 bases). V dropped 4 bases and J dropped 5 bases, with 9 bases sitting between them. This CDR3 is 13 amino acids long. Looked up from germline, CDR1 is LGHNA and CDR2 is YSLEER. Written as DNA, the CDR3 is TGCGCCAGCAGCCCCGGGACTGACAATGAGCAGTTCTTC. Encoded protein: CASSPGTDNEQFF.

This clonotype was counted many times. The chain combines TRBV4-1 with TRBJ2-3, with 8 bases fitting TRBD1. The CDR3 runs to 17 residues. Germline CDR1 reads MGHRA; CDR2 reads YSYEKL. After removal of 1 base from V and 2 bases from J, the junction contained 8 bases not matched to a gene. The CDR3 sequence is CASSQVGPGQATDTQYF. As DNA, the CDR3 is TGCGCCAGCAGCCAAGTAGGCCCGGGACAGGCCACAGATACGCAGTATTTT.

This clonotype was counted many times. This rearrangement joins TRBV27 to TRBJ2-7; TRBD2 is a possible D gene (5 bases). The CDR3 extends over 13 amino acids. Germline CDR1 MNHEY, CDR2 SMNVEV (reference sequence). V lost 4 bases, J lost 4 bases, and 11 bases lay in between. The CDR3 nucleotides read TGTGCCAGCAGTTACTCAACGGGATACGAGCAGTACTTC. This translates into CASSYSTGYEQYF.

J is TRBJ2-1 and V is TRBV18; no clear D. Per the germline V gene, CDR1 is KGHSH and CDR2 is LQKENI. Trimming removed 0 bases from V and 8 bases from J, with 8 bases in between. This CDR3 has 13 amino acids. CDR3 residues: CASSPPPEDEQFF. The CDR3 DNA reads TGTGCCAGCTCACCACCGCCTGAGGATGAGCAGTTCTTC.

This clonotype was seen at least ten times. The rearrangement uses TRBV7-3 and TRBJ1-1, with a possible D match to TRBD1 (6 bases). Trimming shortened V by 5 bases and J by 3 bases, and 13 bases separated the two germline ends. The CDR3 loop spans 14 amino acids. The germline V gene has CDR1 SGHTA and CDR2 FQGTGA. DNA for the CDR3: TGTGCCAGCAGCCATGGGGGGGGGCACACTGAAGCTTTCTTT. Translating gives CASSHGGGHTEAFF.

V gene TRBV29-1 combines with J gene TRBJ2-2; perhaps TRBD2 as D (5 bases). Germline V gives CDR1 SQVTM, CDR2 ANQGSEA. The CDR3 is made up of 16 amino acids. V gave up 3 bases and J gave up 6 bases, with 20 bases separating them. The CDR3 protein is CSVEGVLAPHAGELFF. CDR3 in DNA: TGCAGCGTTGAGGGAGTGCTAGCCCCCCACGCCGGGGAGCTGTTTTTT.

There are a few counts of this clonotype. The chain employs TRBV5-1 and TRBJ1-1, with 7 bases aligning to TRBD1. The CDR3 sequence is 13 residues long. Per the germline V gene, CDR1 is SGHRS and CDR2 is YFSETQ. Unmatched junction bases numbered 11, after V lost 4 bases and J lost 11 bases. As DNA, the CDR3 is TGCGCCAGCAGCATCCCAGGGGGGTCTTTGGCTTTCTTT. Its protein is CASSIPGGSLAFF.

The chain is built from TRBV29-1 and TRBJ1-2; TRBD1 might be the D (5 bases). CDR3 size: 12 residues. Trimming pared 7 bases from V and 5 bases from J, leaving 14 bases between. The germline gives CDR1 SQVTM, CDR2 ANQGSEA. As DNA, the CDR3 is TGCAGCGCCTTTACACAGGAGTATGGCTACACCTTC. It yields the protein CSAFTQEYGYTF.

There are many counts of this clonotype. The chain has TRBV29-1 and TRBJ2-2, with no clear D. This CDR3 contains 13 residues. Trimming took off 4 bases at V and 2 bases at J, with 8 bases between the two ends. Germline V gene lookup returns CDR1 SQVTM and CDR2 ANQGSEA. The CDR3: CSVATANTGELFF. CDR3 nucleotides: TGCAGCGTTGCCACAGCTAACACCGGGGAGCTGTTTTTT.

The V and J genes are TRBV7-8 and TRBJ2-1, with 7 nucleotides matching TRBD1. Germline V CDR1 and CDR2: SGHVS, FQNEAQ. V trimming: 1 base; J trimming: 12 bases; junction bases outside the gene matches: 0. CDR3 size: 11 residues. The CDR3 is CASSLDRGQFF. The CDR3 DNA reads as TGTGCCAGCAGCTTAGACAGGGGGCAGTTCTTC.

The chain couples TRBV4-1 to TRBJ1-4; TRBD1 might be the D (5 bases). V was pared by 0 bases and J by 8 bases, with 25 bases between. The V gene's germline CDR1 is MGHRA and CDR2 YSYEKL. CDR3 length: 19 amino acids. The DNA for the CDR3 is TGCGCCAGCAGCCAAGATTGGTACGGGACCTACACCGGGCACGAAAAACTGTTTTTT. Its protein is CASSQDWYGTYTGHEKLFF.

This clonotype came up many times. J is TRBJ2-6 and V is TRBV10-3, with 7 bases matching TRBD1. V gave up 4 bases and J gave up 0 bases; unmatched junction bases: 3. The CDR3 sequence is 16 residues long. Germline CDR1 and CDR2: ENHRY and SYGVKD. CDR3 nucleotide sequence: TGTGCCATCAGTGGGACAGGCTTCTCTGGGGCCAACGTCCTGACTTTC. It translates to CAISGTGFSGANVLTF.

This clonotype was observed a handful of times. The J gene is TRBJ1-2, the V gene TRBV5-4; 9 bases agree with TRBD1. The CDR3 contains 15 residues. Germline loops: CDR1 SGHNT, CDR2 YYREEE (reference sequence). The ends lost 6 bases at V and 8 bases at J; junction bases unmatched: 14. The DNA of the CDR3 is TGTGCCAGCACCCGACAGGGGGTGCGCCCCGAGGGCTACACCTTC. Amino acid sequence: CASTRQGVRPEGYTF.

This rearrangement joins TRBV27 to TRBJ2-7; TRBD1 might be the D (5 bases). V was shortened by 3 bases and J by 1 base, with 10 bases between the two germline ends. CDR1 and CDR2 (germline): MNHEY, SMNVEV (reference sequence). The CDR3 totals 14 residues. As DNA, the CDR3 is TGTGCCAGCAGTTTTAGGGGTTTTTCCTACGAGCAGTACTTC. Encoded protein: CASSFRGFSYEQYF.

CDR3 in amino acids: CASSFTGQGAHNEQFF. For the CDR3, the DNA is TGCGCCAGCAGCTTCACGGGACAGGGGGCCCACAATGAGCAGTTCTTC. The J gene is TRBJ2-1, the V gene TRBV5-1; 12 nucleotides align to TRBD1. Germline V lookup: CDR1 SGHRS, CDR2 YFSETQ. V trimming: 2 bases; J trimming: 5 bases; junction bases outside the gene matches: 5. The CDR3 consists of 16 residues.